This is a list of T cell receptor beta chains from one sample in a study of OX40 agonist ivuxolimab in advanced cancers. Using immunoSEQ multiplex PCR, the repertoire was profiled, and TCRdb retains in-frame clones only, with some absent. The data contain 100,000 to 150,000 clones, roughly 91% of them singletons. Here the sequenced sample was CD4+ or CD8+ T cells sorted from blood, taken in a trial of the OX40 agonist ivuxolimab. These receptors were collected from an adult with an advanced solid tumor such as melanoma, head and neck, liver or kidney cancer. The CDR3 runs from the conserved cysteine through the conserved F or W.

j_call,v_call,cdr3_aa
TRBJ2-2,TRBV19,CASRAFHQVAGELFF
TRBJ2-2,TRBV2,CASRGQNTGELFF
TRBJ2-6,TRBV19,CASSMSSGANVLTF
TRBJ2-7,TRBV5-8,CASTRGQGPNEQYF
TRBJ2-3,TRBV5-1,CASSPQGGGGTDTQYF
TRBJ1-4,TRBV5-1,CASSRLFFREKLFF
TRBJ1-3,TRBV19,CASSINPTVSGNTIYF
TRBJ2-1,TRBV5-1,CASSFTPMGIDNEQFF
TRBJ2-1,TRBV30,CALRPSGSYNEQFF
TRBJ2-3,TRBV7-6,CASKGGLPTDTQYF
TRBJ1-1,TRBV4-3,CASSQDPGAHTEAFF
TRBJ2-7,TRBV7-8,CASSLDQGPVPGALSEQYF
TRBJ2-3,TRBV7-9,CASSQAGTSTQYF
TRBJ1-5,TRBV6-6,CASSNNVGLQHF
TRBJ1-5,TRBV7-8,CASSADRNNQPQHF
TRBJ1-2,TRBV19,CASTDRDLGYTF
TRBJ2-7,TRBV6-1,CAISESPSGGASYEQYF
TRBJ1-1,TRBV6-5,CASKGQGSTEAFF
TRBJ1-6,TRBV5-1,CASSLGQGRSPLHF
TRBJ1-2,TRBV30,CAWSTSYGYTF
TRBJ1-4,TRBV7-9,CASSLAVGGPNEKLFF
TRBJ1-1,TRBV7-9,CASSLSQGYGEAFF
TRBJ1-3,TRBV11-3,CASSYQTFTGNTIYF
TRBJ1-2,TRBV2,CASTLDGGVSGGYTF
TRBJ1-1,TRBV30,CAWSVGQANTEAFF
TRBJ2-1,TRBV5-1,CASSSGTGVWEQFF